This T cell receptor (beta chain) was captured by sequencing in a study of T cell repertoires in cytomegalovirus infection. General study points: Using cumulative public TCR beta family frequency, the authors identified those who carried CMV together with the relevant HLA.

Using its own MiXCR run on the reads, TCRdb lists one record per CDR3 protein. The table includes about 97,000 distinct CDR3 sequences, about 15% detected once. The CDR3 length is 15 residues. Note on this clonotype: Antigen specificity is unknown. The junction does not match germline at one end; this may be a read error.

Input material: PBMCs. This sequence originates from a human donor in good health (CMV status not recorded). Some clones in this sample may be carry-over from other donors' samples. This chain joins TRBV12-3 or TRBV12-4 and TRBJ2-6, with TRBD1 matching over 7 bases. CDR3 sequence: CAGSTDRVGANVLTF. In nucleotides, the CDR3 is TGTGCCGGCAGCACCGACAGGGTTGGGGCCAACGTCCTGACTTTC.